These T cell receptor beta chains were read from a single sample in a study of OX40 agonist ivuxolimab in advanced cancers. Profiling relied on immunoSEQ multiplex PCR, and the TCRdb table lists in-frame clones only, not all of them. The table has 65,000 to 100,000 clones, roughly 94% seen once. The input for sequencing was CD4+ or CD8+ T cells sorted from blood, taken in a trial of the OX40 agonist ivuxolimab. These receptors were obtained from an adult with an advanced solid tumor such as melanoma, head and neck, liver or kidney cancer. CDR3s include the opening cysteine and the closing phenylalanine or tryptophan. A D gene is named only where the DNA matches it firmly. Where a row states a size, it is once, few, many or the class of an expanded clone; other rows omit it.

V,D,J,size,DNA,CDR3
TRBV25-1,.,TRBJ2-7,.,TGTGCCAGCAGTGGCGAATTTAGGGACCCATCCTACGAGCAGTACTTC,CASSGEFRDPSYEQYF
TRBV9,.,TRBJ2-3,.,TGTGCCAGCAGCCACACAGATACGCAGTATTTT,CASSHTDTQYF
TRBV25-1,.,TRBJ2-1,.,TGTGCCAGCAGTGAATCGAAGGGGACCTACAATGAGCAGTTCTTC,CASSESKGTYNEQFF
TRBV27,TRBD2,TRBJ2-7,.,TGTGCCAGCAGTTTATCTTGGGCTAGCGGATCCTACGAGCAGTACTTC,CASSLSWASGSYEQYF
TRBV27,TRBD2,TRBJ2-5,.,TGTGCCAGCAGGTCGCCCGGACTAGCGGGGGCCTCGGAGTACTTC,CASRSPGLAGASEYF
TRBV6-1,TRBD1,TRBJ2-2,.,TGTGCCAGCGGACAGGGTCGTAGCACCGGGGAGCTGTTTTTT,CASGQGRSTGELFF
TRBV19,.,TRBJ2-7,.,TGTGCCAGTAGTCTTGGGGGACCCTCCAACGAGCAGTACTTC,CASSLGGPSNEQYF
TRBV30,.,TRBJ2-7,.,TGTGCCTGGAGAGCGGATTCATACGAGCAGTACTTC,CAWRADSYEQYF
TRBV27,.,TRBJ2-1,.,TGTGCCAGCAGCCCGGGGGCCTACAATGAGCAGTTCTTC,CASSPGAYNEQFF
TRBV27,TRBD1,TRBJ1-5,.,TGTGCCAGCGGGACAGGGACTGGCAATCAGCCCCAGCATTTT,CASGTGTGNQPQHF
TRBV6-5,.,TRBJ2-7,.,TGTGCCAGCAGTTACGGGGGGATCAGTTACGAGCAGTACTTC,CASSYGGISYEQYF
TRBV7-6,TRBD1,TRBJ1-4,.,TGTGCCAGCAGCCCAACGGGGACAGGTACACTGTTTTTT,CASSPTGTGTLFF
TRBV15,TRBD1,TRBJ2-7,.,TGTGCCACCAGCGCCCGGGACAGGGGCTACGAGCAGTACTTC,CATSARDRGYEQYF
TRBV5-1,.,TRBJ1-1,.,TGCGCCAGCAGCTTGGCCAGCCTAGAAGTGAACACTGAAGCTTTCTTT,CASSLASLEVNTEAFF
TRBV7-3,.,TRBJ2-2,.,TGTGCCAGCAGCTTCAGCGGGGAGGGGGTATACACCGGGGAGCTGTTTTTT,CASSFSGEGVYTGELFF
TRBV7-2,.,TRBJ2-1,.,TGTGCCAGCAGCTTAGGACGGGGCTCCCCTAATGAGCAGTTCTTC,CASSLGRGSPNEQFF
TRBV7-9,.,TRBJ2-7,.,TGTGCCAGCAGCTTAGGCACCTACGAGCAGTACTTC,CASSLGTYEQYF
TRBV7-9,.,TRBJ2-1,.,TGTGCCAGCAGCTTAGGGGTAGATGAGCAGTTCTTC,CASSLGVDEQFF
TRBV6-5,.,TRBJ1-4,.,TGTGCCAGCAGTTTCCCCGACCGTAAGGTGGGTGAAAAACTGTTTTTT,CASSFPDRKVGEKLFF
TRBV28,.,TRBJ1-5,.,TGTGCCAGCAGTTTCTTATCCGTAAATCAGCCCCAGCATTTT,CASSFLSVNQPQHF
TRBV7-9,.,TRBJ2-3,.,TGTGCCAGCAGCTTAGTATCAGGACGGGGCACAGATACGCAGTATTTT,CASSLVSGRGTDTQYF
TRBV7-9,.,TRBJ2-7,.,TGTGCCAGCAGCCCTAGCCCCTCCTACGAGCAGTACTTC,CASSPSPSYEQYF
TRBV5-1,.,TRBJ2-5,.,TGCGCCAGCAGCCCCCAGGTGATGAGACTAGTTCTGAGGGAGACCCAGTACTTC,CASSPQVMRLVLRETQYF
TRBV7-9,TRBD2,TRBJ2-5,.,TGTGCCAGCAGCTTAGTCGGGCAGGGACTAAAGACCCAGTACTTC,CASSLVGQGLKTQYF
TRBV19,TRBD2,TRBJ2-1,.,TGTGCCAGTTCGCTAGCGGATTACAATGAGCAGTTCTTC,CASSLADYNEQFF
TRBV5-1,.,TRBJ2-7,.,TGCGCCAGCAGAATCGCCGCGCCGGGGGAGCAGTACTTC,CASRIAAPGEQYF
TRBV29-1,.,TRBJ2-3,once,TGCAGCGTTGCAGGGACCCCTACCGCAGATACGCAGTATTTT,CSVAGTPTADTQYF
TRBV4-2,.,TRBJ1-5,.,TGTGCCAGCAGCCCCGGGGGCAATCAGCCCCAGCATTTT,CASSPGGNQPQHF
TRBV6-4,.,TRBJ2-2,.,TGTGCCAGCAGTGACTCGATTACTCTATCGAGGGGGGAGCTGTTTTTT,CASSDSITLSRGELFF
TRBV27,.,TRBJ2-7,.,TGTGCCAGCAGTTTACTCATTCCGGGTCCGAAGGAGCAGTACTTC,CASSLLIPGPKEQYF
TRBV2,.,TRBJ1-5,few,TGTGCCAGCAGTGACGAGGTTTCGGGCACCCAGCATTTT,CASSDEVSGTQHF
TRBV28,TRBD1,TRBJ1-2,once,TGTGCCAGCAGTCCCCGGGACAGGGGTCTGCAGGGGAACTATGGCTACACCTTC,CASSPRDRGLQGNYGYTF
TRBV29-1,.,TRBJ2-1,.,TGCAGCGTTCCCCCTACTACCAGGAGCTCCTACAATGAGCAGTTCTTC,CSVPPTTRSSYNEQFF
TRBV27,.,TRBJ1-1,few,TGTGCCAGCAGACCCGGTGAGATGAACACTGAAGCTTTCTTT,CASRPGEMNTEAFF
TRBV5-6,.,TRBJ2-7,.,TGTGCCAGCAGCTTGGAATCCTTCGAGCAGTACTTC,CASSLESFEQYF
TRBV2,TRBD2,TRBJ2-1,.,TGTGCCAGCAGTGGGATCAGCGGGATTTACAATGAGCAGTTCTTC,CASSGISGIYNEQFF
TRBV5-4,.,TRBJ1-3,.,TGTGCCAGCAGCTTTGGTGGGGGAAACACCATATATTTT,CASSFGGGNTIYF
TRBV6-5,TRBD2,TRBJ2-7,.,TGTGCCAGCATCCCGGTAGCGGGAGGGCCCCACGAGCAGTACTTC,CASIPVAGGPHEQYF
TRBV10-2,TRBD1,TRBJ1-2,.,TGCGCCAGCAGTGATTCGGACAGGGGAAGAGGCTACACCTTC,CASSDSDRGRGYTF
TRBV10-2,.,TRBJ1-1,.,TGCGCCAGCAGTCCTGACCGGGCTCGGAACACTGAAGCTTTCTTT,CASSPDRARNTEAFF
TRBV29-1,.,TRBJ2-1,.,TGCAGCGCGGTAGGGACGGAATTCTCCTACAATGAGCAGTTCTTC,CSAVGTEFSYNEQFF